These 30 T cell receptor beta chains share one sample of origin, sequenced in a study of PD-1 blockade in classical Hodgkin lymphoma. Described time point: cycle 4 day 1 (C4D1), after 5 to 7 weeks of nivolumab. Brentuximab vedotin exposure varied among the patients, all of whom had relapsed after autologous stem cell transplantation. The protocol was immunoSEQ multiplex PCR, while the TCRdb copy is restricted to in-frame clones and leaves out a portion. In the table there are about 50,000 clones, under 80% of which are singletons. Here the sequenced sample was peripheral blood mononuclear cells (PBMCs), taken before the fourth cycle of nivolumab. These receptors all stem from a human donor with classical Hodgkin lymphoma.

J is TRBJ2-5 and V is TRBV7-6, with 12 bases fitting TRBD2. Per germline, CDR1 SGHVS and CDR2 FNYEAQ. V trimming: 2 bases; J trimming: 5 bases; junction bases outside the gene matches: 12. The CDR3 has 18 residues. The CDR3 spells CASSLTPTSGRMGETQYF. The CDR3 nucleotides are TGTGCCAGCAGCTTAACTCCCACTAGCGGGAGGATGGGGGAGACCCAGTACTTC.

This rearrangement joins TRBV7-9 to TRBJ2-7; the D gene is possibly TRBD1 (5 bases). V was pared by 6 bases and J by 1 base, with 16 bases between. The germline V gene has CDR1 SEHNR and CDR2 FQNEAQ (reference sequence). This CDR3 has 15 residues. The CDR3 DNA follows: TGTGCCAGCAGTACCGACAGAAGTTTTTCCTACGAGCAGTACTTC. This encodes CASSTDRSFSYEQYF.

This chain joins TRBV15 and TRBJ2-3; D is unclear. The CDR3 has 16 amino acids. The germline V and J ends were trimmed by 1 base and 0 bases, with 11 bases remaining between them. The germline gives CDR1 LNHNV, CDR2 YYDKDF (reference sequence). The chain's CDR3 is CATSRGLDGSTDTQYF. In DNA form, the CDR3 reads TGTGCCACCAGCAGAGGATTGGACGGGAGCACAGATACGCAGTATTTT.

Here the CDR3 DNA reads TGTGCCAGCAGCTTCTCGCCTAGCGGGAGAGGCGAGCAGTTCTTC. Translating it yields CASSFSPSGRGEQFF. This rearrangement joins TRBV5-4 to TRBJ2-1; 10 bases match TRBD2. V trimming: 2 bases; J trimming: 10 bases; junction bases outside the gene matches: 9. This CDR3 contains 15 residues. CDR1 SGHNT and CDR2 YYREEE come from the germline V gene (reference sequence).

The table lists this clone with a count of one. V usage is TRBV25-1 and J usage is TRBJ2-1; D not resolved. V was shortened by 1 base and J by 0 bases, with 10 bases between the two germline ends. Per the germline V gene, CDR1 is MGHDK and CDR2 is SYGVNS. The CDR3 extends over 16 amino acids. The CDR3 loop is CASSEFRRSSYNEQFF. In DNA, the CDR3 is TGTGCCAGCAGTGAATTTCGCCGTTCCTCCTACAATGAGCAGTTCTTC.

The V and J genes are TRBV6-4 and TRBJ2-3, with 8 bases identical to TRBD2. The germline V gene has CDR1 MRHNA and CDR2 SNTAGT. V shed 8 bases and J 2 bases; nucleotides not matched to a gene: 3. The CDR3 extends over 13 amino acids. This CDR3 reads CASGGRTTDTQYF. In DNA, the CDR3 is TGTGCCAGCGGCGGGAGGACCACAGATACGCAGTATTTT.

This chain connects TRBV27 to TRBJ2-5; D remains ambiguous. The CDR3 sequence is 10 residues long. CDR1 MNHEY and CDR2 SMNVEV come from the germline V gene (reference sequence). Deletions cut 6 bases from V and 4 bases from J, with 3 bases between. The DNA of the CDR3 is TGTGCCAGCAGGGGAGAGACCCAGTACTTC. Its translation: CASRGETQYF.

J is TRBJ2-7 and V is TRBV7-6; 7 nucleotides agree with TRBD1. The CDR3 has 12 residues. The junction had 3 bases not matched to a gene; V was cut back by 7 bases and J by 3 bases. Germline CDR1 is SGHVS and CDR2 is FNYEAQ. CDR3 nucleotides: TGTGCCAGCATCGGGGACAGCTACGAGCAGTACTTC. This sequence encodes CASIGDSYEQYF.

CDR3 loop: CASSVGTGARAETQYF. The CDR3 DNA reads as TGTGCCAGCAGCGTGGGGACAGGGGCGAGGGCAGAGACCCAGTACTTC. V and J are TRBV9 and TRBJ2-5, with TRBD1 matching 10 bases. CDR1 and CDR2 from the germline V gene are SGDLS and YYNGEE. J was trimmed by 4 bases and V by 2 bases; bases with no gene match: 8. CDR3 size: 16 residues.

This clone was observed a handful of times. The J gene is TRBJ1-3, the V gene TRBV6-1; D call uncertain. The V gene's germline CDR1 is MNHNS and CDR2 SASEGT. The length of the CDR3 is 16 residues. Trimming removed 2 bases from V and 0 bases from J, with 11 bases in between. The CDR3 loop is CASSETLPSSGNTIYF. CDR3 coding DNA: TGTGCCAGCAGTGAAACCCTGCCCTCCTCTGGAAACACCATATATTTT.

CDR3: CASRSGGMNTEAFF. The CDR3 DNA reads TGTGCCAGTAGATCTGGAGGCATGAACACTGAAGCTTTCTTT. The chain employs TRBV19 and TRBJ1-1; D call uncertain. The CDR3 runs 14 residues. Germline-derived CDR1 and CDR2 are LNHDA and SQIVND (reference sequence). V lost 6 bases and J lost 0, with 11 bases in between.

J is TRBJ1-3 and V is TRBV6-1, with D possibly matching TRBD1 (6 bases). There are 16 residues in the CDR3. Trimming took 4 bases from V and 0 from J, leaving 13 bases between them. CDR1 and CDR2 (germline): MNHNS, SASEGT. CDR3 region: CASSVIDRSSGNTIYF. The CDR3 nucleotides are TGTGCCAGCAGTGTTATTGACAGGAGCTCTGGAAACACCATATATTTT.

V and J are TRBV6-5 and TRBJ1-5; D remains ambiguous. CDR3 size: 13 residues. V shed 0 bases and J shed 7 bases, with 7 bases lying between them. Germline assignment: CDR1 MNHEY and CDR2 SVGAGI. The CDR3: CASSYSVAQPQHF. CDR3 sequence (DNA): TGTGCCAGCAGTTACTCTGTGGCCCAGCCCCAGCATTTT.

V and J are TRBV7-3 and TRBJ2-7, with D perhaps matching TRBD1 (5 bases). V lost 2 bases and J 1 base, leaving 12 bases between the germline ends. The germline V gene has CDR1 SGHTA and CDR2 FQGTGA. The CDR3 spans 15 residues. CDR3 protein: CASSLEGQSSYEQYF. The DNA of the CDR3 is TGTGCCAGCAGCTTAGAAGGACAAAGTTCCTACGAGCAGTACTTC.

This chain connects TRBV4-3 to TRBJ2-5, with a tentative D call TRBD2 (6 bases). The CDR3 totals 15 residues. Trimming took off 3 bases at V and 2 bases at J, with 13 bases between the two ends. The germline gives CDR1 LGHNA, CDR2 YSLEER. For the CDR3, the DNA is TGCGCCAGCAGCCACCGAAGGAGGGCTCAAGAGACCCAGTACTTC. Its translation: CASSHRRRAQETQYF.

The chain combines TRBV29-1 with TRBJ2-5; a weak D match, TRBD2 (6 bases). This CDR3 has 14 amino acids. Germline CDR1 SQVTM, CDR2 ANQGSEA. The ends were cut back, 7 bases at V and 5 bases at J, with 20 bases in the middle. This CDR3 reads CSAGFGGSGETQYF. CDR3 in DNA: TGCAGCGCTGGGTTCGGGGGAAGTGGCGAGACCCAGTACTTC. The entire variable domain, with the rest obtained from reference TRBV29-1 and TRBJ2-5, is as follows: SAVISQKPSRDICQRGTSLTIQCQVDSQVTMMFWYRQQPGQSLTLIATANQGSEATYESGFVIDKFPISRPNLTFSTLTVSNMSPEDSSIYLCSAGFGGSGETQYFGPGTRLLVL.

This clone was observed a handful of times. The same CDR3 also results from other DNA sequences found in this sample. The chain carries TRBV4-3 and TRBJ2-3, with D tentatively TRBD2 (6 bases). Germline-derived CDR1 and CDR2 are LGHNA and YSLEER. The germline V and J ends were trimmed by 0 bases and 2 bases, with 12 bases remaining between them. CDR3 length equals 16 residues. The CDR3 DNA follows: TGCGCCAGCAGCCAAGATGGGAGCGGGTCCACAGATACGCAGTATTTT. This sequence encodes CASSQDGSGSTDTQYF.

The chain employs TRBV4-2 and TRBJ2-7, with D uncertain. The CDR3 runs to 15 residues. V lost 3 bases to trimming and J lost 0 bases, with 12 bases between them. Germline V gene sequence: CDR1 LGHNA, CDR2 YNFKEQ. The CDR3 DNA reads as TGTGCCAGCAGCCAGGGTGACTCTACCTCCTACGAGCAGTACTTC. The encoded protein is CASSQGDSTSYEQYF.

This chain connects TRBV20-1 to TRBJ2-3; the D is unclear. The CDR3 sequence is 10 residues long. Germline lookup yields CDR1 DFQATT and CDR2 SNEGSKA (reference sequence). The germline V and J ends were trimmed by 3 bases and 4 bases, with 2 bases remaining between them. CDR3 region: CSASPDTQYF. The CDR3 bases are TGCAGTGCTAGCCCAGATACGCAGTATTTT.

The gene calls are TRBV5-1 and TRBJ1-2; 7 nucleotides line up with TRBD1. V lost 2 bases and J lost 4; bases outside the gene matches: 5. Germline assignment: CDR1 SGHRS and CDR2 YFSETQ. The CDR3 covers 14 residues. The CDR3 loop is CASSLQQGSYGYTF. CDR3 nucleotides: TGCGCCAGCAGCTTACAACAGGGGAGCTATGGCTACACCTTC.

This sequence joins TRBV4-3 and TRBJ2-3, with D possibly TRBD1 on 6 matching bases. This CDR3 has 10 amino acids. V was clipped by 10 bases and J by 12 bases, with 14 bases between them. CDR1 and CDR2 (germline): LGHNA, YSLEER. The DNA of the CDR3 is TGCGCCACGAAACAGGGTTTTCAGTATTTT. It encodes CATKQGFQYF.

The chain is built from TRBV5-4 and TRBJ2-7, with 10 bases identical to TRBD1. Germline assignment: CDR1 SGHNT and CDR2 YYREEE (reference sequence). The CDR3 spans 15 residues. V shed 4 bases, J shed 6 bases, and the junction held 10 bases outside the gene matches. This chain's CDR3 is CASSQSGTGASEQYF. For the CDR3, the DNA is TGTGCCAGCAGCCAGTCCGGGACAGGGGCTTCCGAGCAGTACTTC.

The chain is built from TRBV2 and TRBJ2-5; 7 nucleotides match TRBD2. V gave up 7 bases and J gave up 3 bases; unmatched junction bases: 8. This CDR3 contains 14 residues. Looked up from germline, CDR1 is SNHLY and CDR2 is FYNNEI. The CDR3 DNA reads TGTGCCAGCAACACCCAGCGGGATGAAGAGACCCAGTACTTC. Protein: CASNTQRDEETQYF.

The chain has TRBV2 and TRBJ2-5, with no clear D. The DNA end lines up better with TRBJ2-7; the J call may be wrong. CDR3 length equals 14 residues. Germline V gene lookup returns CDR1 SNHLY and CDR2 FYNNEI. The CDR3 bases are TGTGCCAGCAGTGAAGGGACCGAGTACTACGAGCAGTACTTC. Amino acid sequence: CASSEGTEYYEQYF.

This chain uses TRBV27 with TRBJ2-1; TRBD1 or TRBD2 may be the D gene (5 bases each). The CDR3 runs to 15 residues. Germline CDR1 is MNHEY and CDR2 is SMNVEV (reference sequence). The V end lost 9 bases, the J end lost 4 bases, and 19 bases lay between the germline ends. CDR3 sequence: CASGPTGTSYNEQFF. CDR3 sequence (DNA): TGTGCCAGTGGACCAACGGGGACCTCTTACAATGAGCAGTTCTTC.

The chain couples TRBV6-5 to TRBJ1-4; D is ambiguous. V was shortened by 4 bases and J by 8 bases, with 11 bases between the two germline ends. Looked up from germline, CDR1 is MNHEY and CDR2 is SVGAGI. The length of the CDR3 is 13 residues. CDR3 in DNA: TGTGCCAGCAGTTGGAGGGCGTCAGAAAAACTGTTTTTT. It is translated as CASSWRASEKLFF.

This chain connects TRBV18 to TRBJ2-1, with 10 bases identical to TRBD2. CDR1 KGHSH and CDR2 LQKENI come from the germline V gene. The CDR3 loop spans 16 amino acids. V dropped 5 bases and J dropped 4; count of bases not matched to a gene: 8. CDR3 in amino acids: CASSSDGLAEYNEQFF. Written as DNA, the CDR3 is TGTGCCAGCTCATCGGACGGACTAGCGGAGTACAATGAGCAGTTCTTC.

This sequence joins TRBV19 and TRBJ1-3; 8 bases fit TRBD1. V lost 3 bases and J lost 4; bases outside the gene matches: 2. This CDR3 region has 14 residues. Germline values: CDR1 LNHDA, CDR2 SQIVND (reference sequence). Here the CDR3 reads CASSITGGGNTIYF. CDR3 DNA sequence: TGTGCCAGTAGTATCACAGGGGGAGGAAACACCATATATTTT.

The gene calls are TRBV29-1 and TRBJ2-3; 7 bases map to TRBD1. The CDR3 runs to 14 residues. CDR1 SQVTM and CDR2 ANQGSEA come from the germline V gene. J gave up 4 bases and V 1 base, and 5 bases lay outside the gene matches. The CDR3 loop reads CSVEVDRVPDTQYF. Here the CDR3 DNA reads TGCAGCGTTGAAGTCGACAGGGTCCCAGATACGCAGTATTTT.

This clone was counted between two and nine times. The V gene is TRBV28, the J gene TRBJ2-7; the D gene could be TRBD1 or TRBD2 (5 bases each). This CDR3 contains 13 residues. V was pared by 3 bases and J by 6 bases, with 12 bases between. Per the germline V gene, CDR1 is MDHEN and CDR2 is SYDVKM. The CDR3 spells CASSLVAGTEQYF. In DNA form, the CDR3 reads TGTGCCAGCAGTTTGGTAGCTGGGACCGAGCAGTACTTC.